This section outlines one T cell receptor beta chain sequence together with its context. The clone's antigen remains unknown. Per-nucleotide qualities are absent, and no much larger clonotype sits a single base away. At the junction V is shortened by 4 bases and J by 6 bases, with 16 bases in between. The germline V gene provides CDR1 MNHNS and CDR2 SASEGT. The CDR3 starts with the cysteine, ends with the phenylalanine, and has 15 residues. Only CDR3 DNA is held: 45 bases, read in frame from base 1. This sample is drawn from a study of cytomegalovirus exposure and HLA in healthy donors (TCRdb year 2017). Describing the broader study: An earlier analysis of some 600 of the donors reported 276 Gb of sequence data and roughly 120 million unique TCR beta sequences obtained from around 170 million T cells. The T cell repertoires of under 750 subjects were profiled by immunosequencing and related to cytomegalovirus serostatus. All discovery cohort repertoires had been generated using a single sequencing platform. In a later analysis, previously published TCR beta repertoires from some 640 donors were re-analyzed and high-resolution HLA genotyping was added so that TCR occurrence patterns could be studied. Rather than drawing on any new phenotypic data, the later analysis identified candidate immune exposures from TCR beta sequences and the way those sequences occurred across donors. Besides the first cohort of roughly 660 subjects, a separate validation cohort made up of 90 to 150 different subjects was used. A later genetic analysis took genome-wide SNP genotypes for 398 of the 666 donors and used that subset as a discovery cohort. Class I and class II HLA loci were covered by the typing at four-digit resolution. About 280 gigabases of sequencing data and approximately 84 million unique TCR sequences were included in an early release covering around 650 HLA-typed donors. The study aimed to test whether signatures of past pathogen exposure could be identified by cataloging public T cell receptors. About five DR-DQ haplotypes were treated as single units for association and clustering because of strong linkage in the cohort. Donor age, sex, ethnicity and CMV serostatus were compiled together with the repertoire data. To predict cytomegalovirus infection status, the study combined high-throughput TCR immunosequencing, statistical association of individual TCRs with disease status, and machine learning. To decide whether each TCR beta V gene segment behaved as functional or pseudogenic, an earlier analysis of some 600 of the donors relied on high-throughput TCR beta sequencing. Typing coverage varied by locus: roughly 620-640 donors for A, B, C, DRB1 and DQB1; approximately 520 for DQA1; approximately 610 for DPA1; 450 to 480 for DPB1. Of the roughly 400 genotyped donors, over 80% were placed in the genetic ancestry cluster associated with self-reported Caucasian donors. On average, around 200,000 unique TCR beta nucleotide sequences were sequenced per donor among 398 genotyped donors of the cohort, with roughly a sixth of those sequences being non-productive.

The library was made by the immunoSEQ multiplex PCR assay. For the multiplex PCR, a mixture combining 60 forward primers for TCR Vbeta segments and 13 reverse primers for TCR Jbeta segments was used. The CDR3 region of rearranged TCR beta genes was amplified from genomic DNA by a multiplex PCR assay. The Illumina HiSeq System was used to sequence the amplified TCR beta libraries as 87-base-pair reads. As for the authors' bioinformatics: A later analysis tallied 80 million to 95 million unique TCR beta chains across the roughly 610 repertoires, and roughly 11 million of those chains were shared by two or more donors. A nearest-neighbor algorithm error-corrected the raw reads and collapsed the reads into unique sequences, merging closely related sequences to remove PCR and sequencing errors. V, D and J gene segments were assigned by aligning CDR3 sequences to IMGT reference sequences. For a sequence to be retained, a match of at least six nucleotides was required to both a V gene segment and a J gene segment. A rearrangement counted as productive if the CDR3 had no stop codons and remained in frame with V and J, and every other rearrangement counted as non-productive. CDR3 was defined according to IMGT convention as the region running from the second conserved V-encoded cysteine to the conserved J-encoded phenylalanine. The earlier analysis of about 500 of the donors excluded sequences that lacked an unambiguous match to a single V gene segment. In an earlier analysis of a few hundred of the donors, V segments were called functional above 56.7% productive rearrangements and were called segregating when the between-donor standard deviation exceeded 5%. A statistical classification framework was developed to diagnose cytomegalovirus status using the catalog of TCR beta chain sequences. In a later analysis, V and J genes were assigned by comparing TCR nucleotide sequences against IMGT/GENE-DB human TR gene sequences. A later analysis assigned CDR3 sequences and most-parsimonious VDJ recombination scenarios with the TCRdist pipeline. In a later analysis, each TCR beta chain was defined by its CDR3 amino acid sequence together with its V-gene family, and reads lacking a unique V-gene family were excluded. A later analysis removed 550 to 700 highly shared, low-generation-probability nucleotide sequences to deal with suspected cross-contamination and a sequencing artifact. For each public chain, a later analysis derived a clonal expansion index from normalized ranks of inferred template counts within each repertoire. Generation probabilities in a later analysis came from a VDJ recombination model fitted to out-of-frame rearrangements, and those results were checked against IGoR. In a later analysis, TCR-TCR, TCR-HLA and TCR-CMV co-occurrence was scored with hypergeometric tests, and a repertoire-size bias correction was applied to TCR pairs. In a later analysis, false discovery rates were estimated by permuting HLA or CMV assignments 20 times. In a later analysis, co-occurring TCRs were grouped using DBSCAN, with TCRdist sequence similarity added in when clustering inside HLA-allele-positive subsets. Repertoires with fewer than 30,000 or more than 120,000 public chains were left out of co-occurrence clustering, as were five repertoires with anomalous nucleotide sharing. TCRdb limited this immuneACCESS table to in-frame rearrangements with V and J called. A share of clones is missing; checked studies link under half to unresolved V genes, and the rest is unexplained. The V and J calls and clone size are taken from that table; D and trimming were inferred from the DNA. The sample table records more than 80,000 clones; approximately 86% of these occur just once. In total, the top ten clones hold approximately 10% of the sample.

The cohort was made up of 666 healthy bone marrow donors. Cohort members were all nominally healthy when sampled, although unrecorded immune exposures were likely present. The donor was CMV seropositive and was included in the group of 289 seropositive cohort members. Each donor provided a peripheral blood sample, and peripheral blood mononuclear cells were used for TCR beta sequencing. The Qiagen DNeasy Blood Extraction Kit was used to extract genomic DNA from the blood cell samples. What the research found in general, with its limitations: A further reported finding was that TCR beta sequences accurately predicted the HLA-A and HLA-B alleles for most subjects in the first cohort. A few of the identified cytomegalovirus-associated TCR beta chains were confirmed in vitro to be specific for cytomegalovirus antigens. Immune exposure information for the cohort was limited to CMV serostatus. A later analysis found that most CMV-associated TCR beta chains appeared HLA-restricted, with HLA associations seemingly driven largely by CMV exposure. According to a later analysis, TCR association rates differed among HLA loci, with DRB1 alleles showing the most associated TCRs and HLA-C alleles showing the fewest. Some IMGT-functional V segments, including TRBV6-2 and TRBV6-3, could not be told apart with the 87-base-pair reads, so those segments were excluded. Roughly uniform sequencing depth across donors was assumed in presence/absence analyses, although this assumption may not hold. In a later analysis, about 16,000 TCR beta sequences were associated with specific HLA alleles at a false discovery rate of 0.05. Around 16 rarely observed V segments, including chromosome 9 orphons, were excluded from the earlier analysis of approximately 500 of the donors because counts were too low. According to a later analysis, parvovirus B19, influenza, CMV and Epstein-Barr virus appeared linked to several top co-occurrence clusters. Correlated functional status among segregating V segments might reflect linkage disequilibrium, but an unknown experimental factor could not be ruled out. Across donors, most TCR sequences were observed very rarely, whereas some public TCRs were present in many individuals. HLA typing was unavailable for some donors at each locus, so association tests used only the typed subset. A later analysis found that HLA-associated TCR beta chains were more clonally expanded and had lower generation probabilities than equally common non-associated chains. The cohort was sequenced for TCR beta chains only, and without alpha or paired-chain data the features that could be detected were limited. The classifier was reported to diagnose cytomegalovirus status with high specificity and sensitivity in both the original and validation cohorts. In an earlier analysis of roughly 500 of the donors, most TCR beta V segments appeared in productive rearrangements about 90% or about 30% of the time, broadly matching IMGT annotations. The authors suggested that the approach could potentially be extended to other disease states and immunological phenotypes. An association between a missense DCLRE1C variant and V-gene and J-gene trimming of TCR beta chains was found in a later genetic analysis and replicated in an independent cohort. A cluster of highly shared sequence variants was judged likely to be a technical artifact of the sequencing pipeline. The study gave a list of some 150 TCR beta chains associated with cytomegalovirus. When HLA alleles, especially DR and DQ, strongly co-occurred, attributing TCR associations to individual alleles was difficult. A later genetic analysis reported fewer N-insertions in productive TCRs among donors in an Asian-associated ancestry cluster than the roughly 690-donor mean.

The sequenced sample was PBMCs. The sequence joins TRBV6-1 to TRBJ2-1; no D gene call is confident. The sequence was obtained from a young man in good health and CMV-seropositive. The base sequence is TGTGCCAGCAGTGTGGTATTCCTACCAAGCAATGAGCAGTTCTTC. This is translated as CASSVVFLPSNEQFF.